This T cell receptor beta chain was captured by sequencing in a study of identical twins. CDR3 length: 15 amino acids. Germline V gene sequence: CDR1 SGHTA, CDR2 FQGNSA. J gave up 3 bases and V 6 bases, and 6 bases lay outside the gene matches. TCRdb ran MiXCR on the 5' RACE reads and lists one entry per CDR3 protein. The sample shows a few hundred thousand distinct CDR3 sequences, just under 10% of them seen only once. This clonotype was counted between two and nine times. These data were also filed under a second study, of yellow fever vaccine responses in identical twins.

This clonotype originated in a woman younger than 30 in good health. The chain recombines TRBV7-2 with TRBJ1-4; 8 bases agree with TRBD1. Sequencing was performed on PBMCs. The CDR3 bases are TGTGCCAGCAGATTGGGACAGGCTTCTAATGAAAAACTGTTTTTT. Amino acids: CASRLGQASNEKLFF.